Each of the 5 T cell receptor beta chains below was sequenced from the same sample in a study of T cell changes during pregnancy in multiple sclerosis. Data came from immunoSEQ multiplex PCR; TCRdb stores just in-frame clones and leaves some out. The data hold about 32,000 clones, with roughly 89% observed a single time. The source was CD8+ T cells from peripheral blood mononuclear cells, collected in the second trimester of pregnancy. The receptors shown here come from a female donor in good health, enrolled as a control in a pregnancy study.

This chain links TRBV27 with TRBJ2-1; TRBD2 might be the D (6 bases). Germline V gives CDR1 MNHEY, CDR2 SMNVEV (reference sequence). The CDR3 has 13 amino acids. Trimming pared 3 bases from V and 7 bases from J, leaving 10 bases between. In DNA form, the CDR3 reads TGTGCCAGCAGTTTGGCCCGGGAGAATGAGCAGTTCTTC. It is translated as CASSLARENEQFF.

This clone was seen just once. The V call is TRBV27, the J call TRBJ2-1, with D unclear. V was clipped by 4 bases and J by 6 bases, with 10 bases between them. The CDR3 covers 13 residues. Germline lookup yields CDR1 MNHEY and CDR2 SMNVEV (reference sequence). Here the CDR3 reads CASSSLVGNEQFF. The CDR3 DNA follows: TGTGCCAGCAGTTCTCTAGTGGGCAATGAGCAGTTCTTC.

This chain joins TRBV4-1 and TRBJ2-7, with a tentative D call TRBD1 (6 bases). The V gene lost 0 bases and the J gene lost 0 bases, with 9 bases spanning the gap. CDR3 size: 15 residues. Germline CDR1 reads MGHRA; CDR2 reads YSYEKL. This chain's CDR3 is CASSQDRDTSYEQYF. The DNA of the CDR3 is TGCGCCAGCAGCCAAGATCGGGACACCTCCTACGAGCAGTACTTC.

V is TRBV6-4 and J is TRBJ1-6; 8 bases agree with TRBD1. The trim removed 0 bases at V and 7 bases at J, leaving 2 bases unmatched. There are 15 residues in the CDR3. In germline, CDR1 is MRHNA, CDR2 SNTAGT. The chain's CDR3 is CASSDSTGANSPLHF. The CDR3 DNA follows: TGTGCCAGCAGTGACTCGACAGGGGCAAATTCACCCCTCCACTTT.

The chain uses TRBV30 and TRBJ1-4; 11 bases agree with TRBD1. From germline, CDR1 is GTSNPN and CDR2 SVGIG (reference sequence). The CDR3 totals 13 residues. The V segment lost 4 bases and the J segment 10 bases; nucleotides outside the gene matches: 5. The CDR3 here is CAWTGQGAGKLFF. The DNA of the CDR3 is TGTGCCTGGACAGGACAGGGGGCAGGAAAACTGTTTTTT.